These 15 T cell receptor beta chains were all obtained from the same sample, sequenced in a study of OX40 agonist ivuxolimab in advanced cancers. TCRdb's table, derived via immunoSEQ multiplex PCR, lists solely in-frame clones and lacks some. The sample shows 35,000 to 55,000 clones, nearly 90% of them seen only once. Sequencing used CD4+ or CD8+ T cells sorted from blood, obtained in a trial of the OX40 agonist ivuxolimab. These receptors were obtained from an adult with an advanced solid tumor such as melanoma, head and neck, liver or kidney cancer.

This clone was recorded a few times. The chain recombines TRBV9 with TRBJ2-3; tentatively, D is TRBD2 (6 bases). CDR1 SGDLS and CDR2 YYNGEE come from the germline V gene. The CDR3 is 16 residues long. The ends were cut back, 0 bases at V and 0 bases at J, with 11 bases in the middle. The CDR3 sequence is CASSVVEGFSTDTQYF. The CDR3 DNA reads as TGTGCCAGCAGCGTAGTGGAGGGCTTTAGCACAGATACGCAGTATTTT.

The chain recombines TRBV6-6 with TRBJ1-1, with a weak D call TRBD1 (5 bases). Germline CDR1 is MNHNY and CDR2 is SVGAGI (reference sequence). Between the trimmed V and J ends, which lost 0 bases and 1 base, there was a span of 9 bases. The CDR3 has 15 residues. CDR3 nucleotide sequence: TGTGCCAGCAGTTACTCGGGGGTGGGGAACACTGAAGCTTTCTTT. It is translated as CASSYSGVGNTEAFF.

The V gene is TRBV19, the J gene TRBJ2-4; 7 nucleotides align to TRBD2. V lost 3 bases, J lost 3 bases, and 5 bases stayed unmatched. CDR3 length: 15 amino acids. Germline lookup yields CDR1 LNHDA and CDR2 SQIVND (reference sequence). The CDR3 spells CASSIWGGSKNIQYF. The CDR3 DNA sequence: TGTGCCAGTAGTATTTGGGGCGGGAGCAAAAACATTCAGTACTTC.

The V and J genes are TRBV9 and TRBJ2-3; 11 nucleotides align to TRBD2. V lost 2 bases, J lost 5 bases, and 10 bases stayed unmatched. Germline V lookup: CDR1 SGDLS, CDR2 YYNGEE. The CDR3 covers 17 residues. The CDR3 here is CASSVQVAGGPGDTQYF. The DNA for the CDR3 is TGTGCCAGCAGCGTTCAGGTAGCGGGAGGGCCGGGAGATACGCAGTATTTT. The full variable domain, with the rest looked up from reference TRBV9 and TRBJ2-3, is DSGVTQTPKHLITATGQRVTLRCSPRSGDLSVYWYQQSLDQGLQFLIQYYNGEERAKGNILERFSAQQFPDLHSELNLSSLELGDSALYFCASSVQVAGGPGDTQYFGPGTRLTVL.

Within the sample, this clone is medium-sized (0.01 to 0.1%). DNA of the CDR3: TGTGCCAGTACCCCAATACCCAGGGAGGCACGCAATCAGCCCCAGCATTTT. Translating gives CASTPIPREARNQPQHF. This chain uses TRBV19 with TRBJ1-5; a weak D match, TRBD1 (5 bases). CDR3 length: 17 amino acids. The germline V gene has CDR1 LNHDA and CDR2 SQIVND (reference sequence). The V gene lost 7 bases and the J gene lost 2 bases, with 21 bases spanning the gap.

CDR3 nucleotide sequence: TGTGCCAGCAACGGACTAGCGGGAGCCCCCTCCTACAATGAGCAGTTCTTC. Protein product: CASNGLAGAPSYNEQFF. The chain is built from TRBV9 and TRBJ2-1, with 13 nucleotides matching TRBD2. The CDR3 totals 17 residues. In germline, CDR1 is SGDLS, CDR2 YYNGEE. V lost 6 bases, J lost 0 bases, and 6 bases stayed unmatched.

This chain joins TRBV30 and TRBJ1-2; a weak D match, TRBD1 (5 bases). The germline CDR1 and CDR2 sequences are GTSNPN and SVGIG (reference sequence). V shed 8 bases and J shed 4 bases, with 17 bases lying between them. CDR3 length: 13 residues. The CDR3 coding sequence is TGTGCCAGGCGTTCGGGGGTTACCTATGGCTACACCTTC. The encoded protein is CARRSGVTYGYTF.

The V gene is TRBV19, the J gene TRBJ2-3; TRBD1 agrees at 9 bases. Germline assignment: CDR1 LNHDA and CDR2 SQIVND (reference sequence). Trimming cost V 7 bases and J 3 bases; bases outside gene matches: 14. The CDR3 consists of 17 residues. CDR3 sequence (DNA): TGTGCCAGTAACCACCAGGGCGGACAGGGGCCGACAGATACGCAGTATTTT. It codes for CASNHQGGQGPTDTQYF.

DNA for the CDR3: TGTGCCAGTAGTATGGTCAGGTCCTACACCGGGGAGCTGTTTTTT. Amino acids: CASSMVRSYTGELFF. V is TRBV19 and J is TRBJ2-2; D gene uncertain. Germline CDR1 is LNHDA and CDR2 is SQIVND (reference sequence). The germline V and J ends were trimmed by 3 bases and 3 bases, with 11 bases remaining between them. The CDR3 contains 15 residues.

CDR3 loop: CASSESRSGGPSLETQYF. The CDR3 nucleotides are TGCGCCAGCAGTGAGTCTAGGTCGGGAGGGCCCTCTTTAGAGACCCAGTACTTC. The V gene is TRBV10-1, the J gene TRBJ2-5, with 8 bases matching TRBD2. The trim removed 0 bases at V and 4 bases at J, leaving 13 bases unmatched. Germline V gene lookup returns CDR1 WNHNN and CDR2 SYGVQD (reference sequence). The CDR3 has 18 residues.

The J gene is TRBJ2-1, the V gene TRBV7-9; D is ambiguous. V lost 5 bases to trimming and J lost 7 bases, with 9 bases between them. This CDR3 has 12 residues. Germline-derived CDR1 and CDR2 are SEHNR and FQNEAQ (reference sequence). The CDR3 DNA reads TGTGCCAGCAGCCTCATCGGGAATGAGCAGTTCTTC. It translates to CASSLIGNEQFF.

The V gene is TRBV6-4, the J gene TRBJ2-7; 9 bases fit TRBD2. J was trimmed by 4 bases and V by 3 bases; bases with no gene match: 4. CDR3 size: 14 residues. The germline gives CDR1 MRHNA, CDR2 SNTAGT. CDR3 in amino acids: CASSEGTSRYEQYF. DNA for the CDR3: TGTGCCAGCAGTGAAGGGACTAGCAGGTACGAGCAGTACTTC.

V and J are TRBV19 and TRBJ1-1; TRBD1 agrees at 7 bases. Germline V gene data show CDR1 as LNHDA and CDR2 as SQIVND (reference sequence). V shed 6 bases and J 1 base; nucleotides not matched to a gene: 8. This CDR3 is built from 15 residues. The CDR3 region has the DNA TGTGCCAGTAGCCCCACGGGACAGAGGAACACTGAAGCTTTCTTT. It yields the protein CASSPTGQRNTEAFF.

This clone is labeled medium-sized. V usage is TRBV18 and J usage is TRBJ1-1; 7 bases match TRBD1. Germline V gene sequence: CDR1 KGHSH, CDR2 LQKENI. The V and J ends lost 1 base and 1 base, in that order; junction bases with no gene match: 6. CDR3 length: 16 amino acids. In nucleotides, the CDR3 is TGTGCCAGCTCACCACACGGGGGACAGAGGAACACTGAAGCTTTCTTT. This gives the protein CASSPHGGQRNTEAFF. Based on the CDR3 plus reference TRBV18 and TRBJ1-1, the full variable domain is NAGVMQNPRHLVRRRGQEARLRCSPMKGHSHVYWYRQLPEEGLKFMVYLQKENIIDESGMPKERFSAEFPKEGPSILRIQQVVRGDSAAYFCASSPHGGQRNTEAFFGQGTRLTVV.

This CDR3 is CASSYGDRVTYEQYF. The CDR3 DNA follows: TGTGCCAGCAGTTATGGGGACAGGGTGACCTACGAGCAGTACTTC. V and J are TRBV6-6 and TRBJ2-7; 9 bases align to TRBD1. This CDR3 is 15 amino acids long. Germline V gene lookup returns CDR1 MNHNY and CDR2 SVGAGI (reference sequence). V lost 3 bases and J lost 2; bases outside the gene matches: 5.